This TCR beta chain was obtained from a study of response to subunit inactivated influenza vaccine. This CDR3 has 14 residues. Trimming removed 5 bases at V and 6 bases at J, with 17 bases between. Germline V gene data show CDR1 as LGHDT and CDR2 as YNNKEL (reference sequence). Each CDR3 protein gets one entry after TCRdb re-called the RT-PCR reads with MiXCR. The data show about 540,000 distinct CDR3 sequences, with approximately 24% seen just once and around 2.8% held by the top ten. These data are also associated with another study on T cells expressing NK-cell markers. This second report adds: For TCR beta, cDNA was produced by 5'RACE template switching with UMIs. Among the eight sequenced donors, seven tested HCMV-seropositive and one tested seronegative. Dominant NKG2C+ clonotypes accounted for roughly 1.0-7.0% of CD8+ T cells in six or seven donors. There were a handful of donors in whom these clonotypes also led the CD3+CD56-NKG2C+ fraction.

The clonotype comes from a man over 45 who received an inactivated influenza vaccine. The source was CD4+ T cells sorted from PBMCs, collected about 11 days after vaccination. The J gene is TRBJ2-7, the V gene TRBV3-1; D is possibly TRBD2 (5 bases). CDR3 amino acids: CASSFRTDGGEQYF. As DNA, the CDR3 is TGTGCCAGCAGCTTTAGGACGGACGGAGGCGAGCAGTACTTC.